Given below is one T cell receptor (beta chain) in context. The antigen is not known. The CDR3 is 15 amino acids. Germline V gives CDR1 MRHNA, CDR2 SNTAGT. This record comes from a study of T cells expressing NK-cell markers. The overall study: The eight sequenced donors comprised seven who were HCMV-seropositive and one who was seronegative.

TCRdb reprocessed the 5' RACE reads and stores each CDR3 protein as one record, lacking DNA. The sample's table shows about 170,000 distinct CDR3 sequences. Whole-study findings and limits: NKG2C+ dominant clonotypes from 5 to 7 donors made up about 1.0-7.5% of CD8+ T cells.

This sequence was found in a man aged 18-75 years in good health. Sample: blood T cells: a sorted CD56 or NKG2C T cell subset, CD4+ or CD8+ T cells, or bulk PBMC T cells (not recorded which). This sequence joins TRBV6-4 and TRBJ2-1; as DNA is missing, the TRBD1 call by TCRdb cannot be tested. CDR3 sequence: CASSPSGQGASEQFF.